Listed here is a single T cell receptor beta chain. Its antigen is currently unknown. The CDR3 is 14 residues long. The trim removed 1 base at V and 7 bases at J, leaving 5 bases unmatched. Germline V gene data show CDR1 as SGHVS and CDR2 as FQNEAQ. This entry belongs to a study of cytomegalovirus exposure and HLA in healthy donors. Regarding the study as a whole: A link between a missense DCLRE1C variant and TCR beta V- and J-gene trimming emerged from a later analysis. Cytomegalovirus association was assigned to some 160 TCR beta chains. Most TCR sequences were seen very rarely across donors, but some public TCRs occurred in many.

PCR amplification relied on 60 Vbeta primers (plus 13 Jbeta primers). This table comes from immunoSEQ multiplex PCR, and its TCRdb copy is limited to in-frame clones, with some not included. The repertoire has 150,000 to 200,000 clones, roughly 85% of them found once; the top ten carry approximately 4.7%. The chain links TRBV7-8 to TRBJ1-1, with 8 bases lining up with TRBD1. The TCR originated in a woman aged 25 to 45 in good health and CMV-seropositive. The specimen was PBMCs. DNA for the CDR3: TGTGCCAGCAGCTTAGTACAGGGGGAAAATGAAGCTTTCTTT. Its translation: CASSLVQGENEAFF. The full variable domain, its missing parts supplied by reference TRBV7-8 and TRBJ1-1, is GAGVSQSPRYKVAKRGQDVALRCDPISGHVSLFWYQQALGQGPEFLTYFQNEAQLDKSGLPSDRFFAERPEGSVSTLKIQRTQQEDSAVYLCASSLVQGENEAFFGQGTRLTVV.